This TCR beta chain came from a study of blood T cell repertoires in COVID-19. From germline, CDR1 is GTSNPN and CDR2 SVGIG (reference sequence). CDR3 size: 13 residues. Trimming at V came to 1 base and at J to 4 bases, leaving 2 bases not matched to a gene. Clones were sequenced by immunoSEQ multiplex PCR, and TCRdb holds only the in-frame ones, with some missing. The data show roughly 350,000 clones, around 87% seen once. Sequenced sample: peripheral blood. The clonotype was recovered from a woman aged 25 to 39 with COVID-19, enrolled during active disease. The V and J genes are TRBV30 and TRBJ1-1; TRBD1 matches at 8 bases. The CDR3 loop is CAWSEDRVTEAFF. DNA of the CDR3: TGTGCCTGGAGTGAGGACAGGGTCACTGAAGCTTTCTTT.